Listed below are T cell receptor beta chains from one sample, sequenced in a study of beta chain features in type 1 diabetes. Produced via immunoSEQ multiplex PCR; TCRdb's table is partial and in-frame only. The sample contains roughly 230,000 clones, approximately 11% of which appear only once. Sequencing used naive CD4+ T cells from blood. Receptor source: a man under 40 with type 1 diabetes. Each CDR3 is given with its conserved first and last residue. Fields, in order: CDR3 protein, CDR3 DNA, J gene, clone size, D gene, V gene. D genes are given only for firm matches. Only some rows state a clone size, as once, few, many or a class for expanded clones.

CASSLLSMEQFF	TGTGCCAGCAGTTTATTGTCAATGGAGCAGTTCTTC	TRBJ2-1	few	.	TRBV28
CATSRYRRLDTDTQYF	TGTGCCACCAGCCGCTACAGGAGACTGGACACAGATACGCAGTATTTT	TRBJ2-3	.	.	TRBV15
CASSYCGGDLQETQYF	TGTGCCAGCAGTTACTGCGGGGGGGATTTACAAGAGACCCAGTACTTC	TRBJ2-5	.	TRBD2	TRBV6-5
CASSFGRGWEQYF	TGTGCCAGCAGCTTTGGCAGGGGATGGGAACAGTACTTC	TRBJ2-7	.	.	TRBV11-3
CASSRHPGKASGELFF	TGTGCCAGCAGCCGTCATCCGGGAAAAGCATCCGGGGAGCTGTTTTTT	TRBJ2-2	.	.	TRBV7-9
CASRFRVSETQYF	TGTGCCAGCAGATTTCGCGTTTCGGAGACCCAGTACTTC	TRBJ2-5	few	.	TRBV2
CASGGEPDTQYF	TGTGCCAGCGGCGGGGAGCCAGATACGCAGTATTTT	TRBJ2-3	few	.	TRBV2
CASSPPPPGFGTEAFF	TGTGCCAGCAGCCCCCCTCCCCCAGGGTTCGGCACTGAAGCTTTCTTT	TRBJ1-1	.	.	TRBV7-9
CASSFAGNTIYF	TGTGCCAGCAGCTTCGCTGGAAACACCATATATTTT	TRBJ1-3	few	.	TRBV11-2
CSVGDSINYGYTF	TGCAGCGTGGGGGACAGTATTAACTATGGCTACACCTTC	TRBJ1-2	.	TRBD1	TRBV29-1
CASSQEGSPSTDTQYF	TGCGCCAGCAGCCAAGAGGGCAGCCCTAGCACAGATACGCAGTATTTT	TRBJ2-3	.	.	TRBV4-1
CASSQTGGAYNEQFF	TGTGCCAGCAGCCAAACCGGGGGGGCCTACAATGAGCAGTTCTTC	TRBJ2-1	.	TRBD2	TRBV7-3
CASTPMTGQLNEQFF	TGTGCCAGCACCCCGATGACAGGGCAACTTAATGAGCAGTTCTTC	TRBJ2-1	.	TRBD1	TRBV7-9
CASLGEGGGEQYF	TGCGCCAGCCTGGGGGAAGGGGGCGGCGAGCAGTACTTC	TRBJ2-7	.	TRBD1	TRBV5-1
CASKGTTGSYEQYF	TGTGCCAGCAAGGGGACTACGGGTTCCTACGAGCAGTACTTC	TRBJ2-7	few	TRBD2	TRBV6-6